This T cell receptor (beta chain) was sequenced in a study of CD8 T cells in acute hepatitis C reinfection. Study outcomes and limitations: Overrepresentation in the naive pool did not explain the preferential TRBV04 and TRBV06 usage seen in all groups. NS3-1073 specific repertoires were highly diverse across all groups.

Time point indicated: naive CD8 control sorted from an acute-time-point sample. The data were produced by immunoSEQ multiplex PCR, yet TCRdb's version contains in-frame clones alone and is incomplete. The table has over 30,000 clones, roughly 88% seen once. Regarding this clone: Its antigen remains unknown. The sample carries other DNA sequences with the same CDR3.

V shed 3 bases, J shed 8 bases, and the junction held 11 bases outside the gene matches. This CDR3 comprises 15 residues. The germline CDR1 and CDR2 sequences are MNHEY and SMNVEV (reference sequence). The chain has TRBV27 and TRBJ1-2; TRBD1 matches 8 bases. The specimen was naive CD8+ T cells from PBMCs. This TCR was sampled from a woman between 18 and 29 years old who spontaneously cleared hepatitis C infection. CDR3 sequence: CASSFLGTGLLGYTF. The DNA of the CDR3 is TGTGCCAGCAGTTTCCTCGGGACAGGCCTCTTAGGCTACACCTTC.